A selection of T cell receptor beta chains follows, all from one sample in a study of T cell responses to AZD1222 COVID-19 vaccine. Clones were sequenced by immunoSEQ multiplex PCR, and TCRdb holds only the in-frame ones, with some missing. Of almost 70,000 clones listed, 83% were seen once; the top ten hold nearly 25%. Here the sequenced sample was peripheral blood, taken 28 days after the second AZD1222 dose. These TCRs come from an adult who received the AZD1222 COVID-19 vaccine. CDR3s include the opening cysteine and the closing phenylalanine or tryptophan. D genes are given only for firm matches. The size entry is marked missing in some rows and otherwise reads once, few, many or a size class.

abundance: .
d_gene: .
j_gene: TRBJ1-5
v_gene: TRBV27
CDR3aa: CASSRQGSNQPQHF
CDR3nt: TGTGCCAGCAGTCGTCAGGGTAGCAATCAGCCCCAGCATTTT

abundance: .
d_gene: .
j_gene: TRBJ2-7
v_gene: TRBV3-1/TRBV3-2
CDR3aa: CASSPRLESYEQYF
CDR3nt: TGTGCCAGCAGCCCCCGACTAGAATCCTACGAGCAGTACTTC

abundance: once
d_gene: TRBD1
j_gene: TRBJ1-2
v_gene: TRBV6-5
CDR3aa: CASSYSWTGGTYGYTF
CDR3nt: TGTGCCAGCAGTTACTCGTGGACAGGAGGCACCTATGGCTACACCTTC

abundance: few
d_gene: .
j_gene: TRBJ2-3
v_gene: TRBV3-1/TRBV3-2
CDR3aa: CASSQVEDTQYF
CDR3nt: TGTGCCAGCAGCCAAGTAGAGGATACGCAGTATTTT

abundance: .
d_gene: .
j_gene: TRBJ2-1
v_gene: TRBV14
CDR3aa: CASSQGRLKGVLYDEQFF
CDR3nt: TGTGCCAGCAGCCAAGGGCGTCTAAAAGGGGTTCTATACGATGAGCAGTTCTTC

abundance: .
d_gene: TRBD1
j_gene: TRBJ2-7
v_gene: TRBV11-3
CDR3aa: CASSNPGTGLVYEQYF
CDR3nt: TGTGCCAGCAGCAATCCCGGGACAGGTCTCGTCTACGAGCAGTACTTC

abundance: .
d_gene: .
j_gene: TRBJ1-1
v_gene: TRBV29-1
CDR3aa: CSVEKTAMNTEAFF
CDR3nt: TGCAGCGTTGAAAAGACAGCTATGAACACTGAAGCTTTCTTT

abundance: .
d_gene: .
j_gene: TRBJ1-2
v_gene: TRBV19
CDR3aa: CASSIGKTSYYGYTF
CDR3nt: TGTGCCAGTAGTATCGGGAAGACTAGCTACTATGGCTACACCTTC

abundance: .
d_gene: .
j_gene: TRBJ1-1
v_gene: TRBV7-8
CDR3aa: CASSPIQARAFF
CDR3nt: TGTGCCAGCAGCCCGATACAAGCAAGGGCTTTCTTT

abundance: few
d_gene: .
j_gene: TRBJ1-2
v_gene: TRBV29-1
CDR3aa: CSVDARSYGYTF
CDR3nt: TGCAGCGTTGACGCACGATCCTATGGCTACACCTTC

abundance: .
d_gene: .
j_gene: TRBJ1-2
v_gene: TRBV14
CDR3aa: CASSQGGYGYTF
CDR3nt: TGTGCCAGCAGCCAGGGGGGATATGGCTACACCTTC

abundance: .
d_gene: TRBD1
j_gene: TRBJ1-1
v_gene: TRBV3-1/TRBV3-2
CDR3aa: CASSRQGAGAFF
CDR3nt: TGTGCCAGCAGCCGACAGGGGGCAGGGGCTTTCTTT

abundance: .
d_gene: .
j_gene: TRBJ1-6
v_gene: TRBV3-1/TRBV3-2
CDR3aa: CASSPSGRGSPLHF
CDR3nt: TGTGCCAGCAGCCCCTCAGGGAGGGGGTCACCCCTCCACTTT

abundance: .
d_gene: .
j_gene: TRBJ1-2
v_gene: TRBV6-4
CDR3aa: CASRPRGVYKNYGYTF
CDR3nt: TGTGCCAGCAGACCCCGGGGGGTATACAAGAACTATGGCTACACCTTC

abundance: .
d_gene: .
j_gene: TRBJ1-1
v_gene: TRBV5-1
CDR3aa: CASSLGGNTEAFF
CDR3nt: TGCGCCAGCAGCTTAGGGGGGAACACTGAAGCTTTCTTT

abundance: .
d_gene: TRBD1
j_gene: TRBJ1-6
v_gene: TRBV7-9
CDR3aa: CASSPQGPGNSPLHF
CDR3nt: TGTGCCAGCAGCCCACAGGGGCCTGGCAATTCACCCCTCCACTTT

abundance: .
d_gene: TRBD1
j_gene: TRBJ1-1
v_gene: TRBV18
CDR3aa: CASSPTGGGNINTEAFF
CDR3nt: TGTGCCAGCTCACCTACAGGGGGTGGTAATATTAACACTGAAGCTTTCTTT

abundance: many
d_gene: .
j_gene: TRBJ2-7
v_gene: TRBV19
CDR3aa: CASSLRAEAVYEQYF
CDR3nt: TGTGCCAGTAGTTTAAGAGCGGAGGCGGTGTACGAGCAGTACTTC

abundance: .
d_gene: .
j_gene: TRBJ1-1
v_gene: TRBV7-8
CDR3aa: CASSQQGGNTEAFF
CDR3nt: TGTGCCAGCAGCCAACAGGGAGGGAACACTGAAGCTTTCTTT

abundance: .
d_gene: .
j_gene: TRBJ1-2
v_gene: TRBV27
CDR3aa: CASSLDGAHRYGYTF
CDR3nt: TGTGCCAGCAGTTTGGACGGGGCCCACCGCTATGGCTACACCTTC

abundance: .
d_gene: .
j_gene: TRBJ2-2
v_gene: TRBV7-2
CDR3aa: CASSSRGTSTGELFF
CDR3nt: TGTGCCAGCAGCTCCCGAGGTACTAGCACCGGGGAGCTGTTTTTT

abundance: .
d_gene: .
j_gene: TRBJ1-1
v_gene: TRBV11-2
CDR3aa: CASSRVETEAFF
CDR3nt: TGTGCCAGCAGCCGAGTTGAGACTGAAGCTTTCTTT

abundance: .
d_gene: .
j_gene: TRBJ1-2
v_gene: TRBV28
CDR3aa: CASSLEVRRYTF
CDR3nt: TGTGCCAGCAGTTTAGAGGTCAGGAGGTACACCTTC

abundance: .
d_gene: .
j_gene: TRBJ2-5
v_gene: TRBV10-1
CDR3aa: CASSESPGRETQYF
CDR3nt: TGCGCCAGCAGTGAGTCCCCGGGCCGGGAGACCCAGTACTTC

abundance: .
d_gene: .
j_gene: TRBJ1-1
v_gene: TRBV12-5
CDR3aa: CASGLVRSAGRTEAFF
CDR3nt: TGTGCTAGTGGTTTGGTAAGGTCGGCAGGGCGGACTGAAGCTTTCTTT

abundance: .
d_gene: TRBD2
j_gene: TRBJ2-7
v_gene: TRBV5-4
CDR3aa: CASSLTSGSSYEQYF
CDR3nt: TGTGCCAGCAGCTTGACTAGCGGGAGCTCCTACGAGCAGTACTTC

abundance: .
d_gene: TRBD1
j_gene: TRBJ1-2
v_gene: TRBV18
CDR3aa: CASSPNSDRTNYGYTF
CDR3nt: TGTGCCAGCTCACCTAATTCGGACAGGACTAACTATGGCTACACCTTC

abundance: once
d_gene: .
j_gene: TRBJ1-4
v_gene: TRBV3-1/TRBV3-2
CDR3aa: CASSSNNEKLFF
CDR3nt: TGTGCCAGCAGCTCAAATAATGAAAAACTGTTTTTT

abundance: .
d_gene: TRBD1
j_gene: TRBJ1-5
v_gene: TRBV12-3/TRBV12-4
CDR3aa: CASSTGAHQPQHF
CDR3nt: TGTGCCAGCAGTACAGGGGCCCATCAGCCCCAGCATTTT

abundance: .
d_gene: TRBD2
j_gene: TRBJ2-1
v_gene: TRBV2
CDR3aa: CASSSPTAETSGRSYNEQFF
CDR3nt: TGTGCCAGCTCCTCTCCAACAGCTGAAACTAGCGGACGCTCCTACAATGAGCAGTTCTTC

abundance: .
d_gene: TRBD2
j_gene: TRBJ2-1
v_gene: TRBV9
CDR3aa: CASSVALAGNYNEQFF
CDR3nt: TGTGCCAGCAGCGTAGCTTTAGCGGGGAATTACAATGAGCAGTTCTTC

abundance: .
d_gene: TRBD1
j_gene: TRBJ1-6
v_gene: TRBV10-1
CDR3aa: CASSLGQGNSPLHF
CDR3nt: TGCGCCAGCAGTTTGGGACAGGGGAATTCACCCCTCCACTTT

abundance: .
d_gene: .
j_gene: TRBJ2-7
v_gene: TRBV6-5
CDR3aa: CASSLPIRSSYEQYF
CDR3nt: TGTGCCAGCAGCCTTCCGATCAGGAGCTCCTACGAGCAGTACTTC

abundance: .
d_gene: .
j_gene: TRBJ2-1
v_gene: TRBV10-2
CDR3aa: CASRQRTQEEQFF
CDR3nt: TGCGCCAGCAGACAAAGAACCCAGGAAGAGCAGTTCTTC

abundance: .
d_gene: .
j_gene: TRBJ2-6
v_gene: TRBV5-1
CDR3aa: CASSFPDSGANVLTF
CDR3nt: TGCGCCAGCAGCTTCCCGGACTCTGGGGCCAACGTCCTGACTTTC

abundance: .
d_gene: .
j_gene: TRBJ1-1
v_gene: TRBV7-8
CDR3aa: CASSLEIGGWNTEAFF
CDR3nt: TGTGCCAGCAGCTTAGAGATTGGGGGGTGGAACACTGAAGCTTTCTTT

abundance: once
d_gene: .
j_gene: TRBJ1-1
v_gene: TRBV19
CDR3aa: CASMTPENTEAFF
CDR3nt: TGTGCCAGTATGACACCAGAGAACACTGAAGCTTTCTTT